This is a list of T cell receptor beta chains from one sample in a study of cytomegalovirus exposure and HLA in healthy donors. Clones were sequenced by immunoSEQ multiplex PCR, and TCRdb holds only the in-frame ones, with some missing. The sample table sets out some 39,000 clones. Sequenced: PBMCs. All receptors derive from a man aged 25 to 40 in good health and CMV-seronegative. Both conserved end residues are part of each CDR3. A D gene is named only where the DNA matches it firmly.

cdr3_aa cdr3_nt j_call d_call v_call
CAWSDRGPGDIQYF TGTGCCTGGTCGGACAGGGGCCCTGGGGACATTCAGTACTTC TRBJ2-4 TRBD1 TRBV30
CASSIQGKTDTQYF TGTGCCAGCTCAATTCAGGGGAAGACAGATACGCAGTATTTT TRBJ2-3 . TRBV18
CASSRRGQETQYF TGTGCCAGCAGCCGACGCGGGCAAGAGACCCAGTACTTC TRBJ2-5 . TRBV7-3
CASSKLAGGTDNEQFF TGTGCCAGTAGTAAATTAGCGGGGGGTACGGACAATGAGCAGTTCTTC TRBJ2-1 TRBD2 TRBV19
CASSPLPSTREQYF TGTGCCAGCTCACCACTTCCCTCTACGAGAGAGCAGTACTTC TRBJ2-7 . TRBV18
CASSAGQGATGELFF TGTGCCAGCAGCGCGGGACAGGGGGCAACCGGGGAGCTGTTTTTT TRBJ2-2 TRBD1 TRBV7-3
CATKPSGVFNQPQHF TGTGCCACCAAACCCTCCGGTGTGTTCAATCAGCCCCAGCATTTT TRBJ1-5 . TRBV2
CASSPPNGIGGYTF TGTGCCAGCAGTCCCCCGAACGGGATTGGTGGCTACACCTTC TRBJ1-2 . TRBV27
CASSYTRTTYEQYF TGTGCCAGCAGCTACACACGGACTACCTACGAGCAGTACTTC TRBJ2-7 . TRBV7-2
CSVDHGSSYNEQFF TGCAGCGTTGATCACGGGAGCTCCTACAATGAGCAGTTCTTC TRBJ2-1 . TRBV29-1
CASSFGSGNEQFF TGCGCCAGCAGCTTCGGGTCGGGCAATGAGCAGTTCTTC TRBJ2-1 . TRBV5-1
CASSSPEFGQISGYTF TGTGCCAGCAGCTCCCCCGAGTTTGGGCAAATTTCTGGCTACACCTTC TRBJ1-2 . TRBV7-9